Shown below are 29 T cell receptor beta chains from a single sample sequenced in a study of T cells in Graves' hyperthyroidism and ophthalmopathy. RNA transcripts provided the source from which TCR beta CDR3 regions were amplified. TCR CDR3 regions were first amplified by RT-PCR with HTBI primers. TCRdb re-called the multiplex PCR reads through MiXCR, storing one row per CDR3 protein. The sample lists approximately 370,000 distinct CDR3 sequences; about a sixth were seen once. What was sequenced was blood. These receptors were obtained from a woman between 25 and 40 years old with Graves' hyperthyroidism that later progressed to Graves' ophthalmopathy.

There are many counts of this clonotype. The gene calls are TRBV7-9 and TRBJ2-5, with TRBD1 identical over 9 bases. The CDR3 has 14 residues. Trimming at V came to 5 bases and at J to 4 bases, leaving 5 bases not matched to a gene. In germline, CDR1 is SEHNR, CDR2 FQNEAQ (reference sequence). The CDR3 loop is CASSTQGAGETQYF. The CDR3 nucleotides are TGTGCCAGCAGCACACAGGGGGCAGGAGAGACCCAGTACTTC.

This clonotype was recorded a few times. The genes are TRBV14 and TRBJ2-1; D is perhaps TRBD1 (7 bases). The CDR3 covers 13 residues. Germline V CDR1 and CDR2: SGHDN, FVKESK. The V and J ends lost 3 bases and 10 bases respectively, with 13 bases between them. Here the CDR3 DNA reads TGTGCCAGCAGCCATGACAGGGCGGGGGAGCAGTTCTTC. This codes for CASSHDRAGEQFF.

Ten or more counts support this clonotype. The rearrangement links TRBV13 to TRBJ2-7; 9 positions match TRBD1. The V gene end was trimmed by 5 bases and the J gene end by 3 bases; junction bases not matched to a gene: 2. This CDR3 is 13 amino acids long. The germline V gene encodes CDR1 PRHDT and CDR2 FYEKMQ (reference sequence). The CDR3 DNA sequence: TGTGCCAGCAGCGGGACAGGGTTCTACGAGCAGTACTTC. Residues: CASSGTGFYEQYF.

This clonotype has a count of ten or more. This chain uses TRBV28 with TRBJ2-5; D call uncertain. Trimming shortened V by 10 bases and J by 2 bases, and 14 bases separated the two germline ends. CDR1 MDHEN and CDR2 SYDVKM come from the germline V gene. This CDR3 region has 13 residues. In DNA form, the CDR3 reads TGTGCCACTGCCGGAGCCGTACAAGAGACCCAGTACTTC. Amino acid sequence: CATAGAVQETQYF.

In its sample, this clonotype was seen many times. The chain links TRBV10-3 to TRBJ2-3; 10 bases agree with TRBD2. J was trimmed by 2 bases and V by 4 bases; bases with no gene match: 9. The CDR3 sequence is 17 residues long. CDR1 and CDR2 from the germline V gene are ENHRY and SYGVKD. DNA for the CDR3: TGTGCCATCAGTGTTGCCAGCGGGGGGGCCTTCACAGATACGCAGTATTTT. Its protein is CAISVASGGAFTDTQYF.

This clonotype was found a few times. V usage is TRBV4-1 and J usage is TRBJ1-5, with no clear D. Germline CDR1 reads MGHRA; CDR2 reads YSYEKL. Trimming pared 4 bases from V and 2 bases from J, leaving 12 bases between. The CDR3 covers 15 residues. The CDR3 spells CASSRSLGGNQPQHF. The CDR3 nucleotides are TGCGCCAGCAGCCGAAGCCTGGGAGGCAATCAGCCCCAGCATTTT.

This clonotype was recorded at least ten times. This rearrangement joins TRBV3-1 to TRBJ1-6, with 10 bases fitting TRBD1. The CDR3 spans 15 residues. CDR1 and CDR2 (germline): LGHDT, YNNKEL (reference sequence). Losses at the gene ends were 3 bases for V and 9 bases for J; bases not matched to a gene: 5. The DNA for the CDR3 is TGTGCCAGCAGCCAGACAGGGGGCTATTTTTCACCCCTCCACTTT. Its translation: CASSQTGGYFSPLHF.

This clonotype was counted a few times. The chain links TRBV7-9 to TRBJ1-6; TRBD1 aligns across 9 bases. Germline-derived CDR1 and CDR2 are SEHNR and FQNEAQ (reference sequence). After removal of 0 bases from V and 9 bases from J, the junction contained 9 bases not matched to a gene. The CDR3 contains 17 residues. CDR3: CASSLALDRGYRSPLHF. The DNA of the CDR3 is TGTGCCAGCAGCTTAGCTTTGGACAGGGGTTATCGTTCACCCCTCCACTTT.

V and J are TRBV5-1 and TRBJ1-4, with D hard to call. The V gene's germline CDR1 is SGHRS and CDR2 YFSETQ. Trimming cost V 5 bases and J 0 bases, with 8 bases left between them. The CDR3 has 14 residues. This CDR3 is CASRAEATNEKLFF. Here the CDR3 DNA reads TGCGCCAGCAGGGCAGAGGCAACTAATGAAAAACTGTTTTTT.

This clonotype has at least ten counts. The DNA for the CDR3 is TGTGCCAGCATCCTTAGCACAGATACGCAGTATTTT. It specifies CASILSTDTQYF. The rearrangement joins TRBV2 to TRBJ2-3, with D hard to call. The V and J ends lost 7 bases and 0 bases respectively, with 5 bases between them. The CDR3 contains 12 residues. Per the germline V gene, CDR1 is SNHLY and CDR2 is FYNNEI.

At least ten counts were recorded for this clonotype. The gene calls are TRBV19 and TRBJ1-5; D is unresolved. V was trimmed by 5 bases and J by 0 bases, leaving 17 bases between them. Germline CDR1 is LNHDA and CDR2 is SQIVND (reference sequence). The CDR3 loop spans 17 amino acids. CDR3 coding DNA: TGTGCCAGTAGTGTCTTAACGGGCCCCTATAGCAATCAGCCCCAGCATTTT. This gives the protein CASSVLTGPYSNQPQHF.

The count of this clonotype is one. The CDR3 DNA follows: TGCGCCAGCAGCTTGTTTAGACTATTCTCGACAGATACGCAGTATTTT. It is translated as CASSLFRLFSTDTQYF. The chain carries TRBV5-1 and TRBJ2-3; D is perhaps TRBD2 (5 bases). CDR3 length: 16 amino acids. The germline V gene has CDR1 SGHRS and CDR2 YFSETQ. V lost 1 base and J 3 bases, leaving 15 bases between the germline ends.

This clonotype was recorded many times. This chain links TRBV28 with TRBJ2-1; D perhaps matches TRBD2 (8 bases). V lost 10 bases and J 1 base, leaving 20 bases between the germline ends. There are 16 residues in the CDR3. Germline V gene sequence: CDR1 MDHEN, CDR2 SYDVKM. CDR3 sequence: CATERERGLSYNEQFF. The CDR3 region has the DNA TGTGCCACCGAGCGGGAGAGGGGGCTTTCCTACAATGAGCAGTTCTTC.

This clonotype was counted between two and nine times. The chain combines TRBV29-1 with TRBJ2-2; 7 positions agree with TRBD1. The J segment lost 3 bases and the V segment lost 3 bases, leaving 7 bases of the junction unmatched. The CDR3 is 15 amino acids. Germline values: CDR1 SQVTM, CDR2 ANQGSEA. In nucleotides, the CDR3 is TGCAGCGTTGAGTTCCGGGACAGAGACACCGGGGAGCTGTTTTTT. Translation gives CSVEFRDRDTGELFF.

In its sample, this clonotype was seen many times. The chain carries TRBV20-1 and TRBJ2-7; weak D call: TRBD2 (6 bases). Germline V gives CDR1 DFQATT, CDR2 SNEGSKA (reference sequence). The length of the CDR3 is 14 residues. Deletions cut 3 bases from V and 1 base from J, with 13 bases between. Written as DNA, the CDR3 is TGCAGTGCTAGGCTCCTAGCGAAGTCCTACGAGCAGTACTTC. Protein product: CSARLLAKSYEQYF.

This clonotype has ten or more counts. The chain uses TRBV11-2 and TRBJ2-3; 9 bases align to TRBD2. V trimming: 3 bases; J trimming: 3 bases; junction bases outside the gene matches: 10. This CDR3 comprises 17 residues. Germline loops: CDR1 SGHAT, CDR2 FQNNGV. DNA for the CDR3: TGTGCCAGCAGCTTCCTACCCTCTGGACTAGCGACAGATACGCAGTATTTT. This codes for CASSFLPSGLATDTQYF.

This clonotype was detected a few times. The rearrangement uses TRBV11-1 and TRBJ2-5; the match to TRBD1 covers 8 bases. The germline V gene encodes CDR1 SGHAT and CDR2 FQDESV (reference sequence). The CDR3 totals 15 residues. With 3 bases clipped from V and 4 bases from J, the junction kept 7 bases outside the gene matches. The CDR3 DNA follows: TGTGCCAGCAGCTTTTCCATTCAGGGGGCAGAGACCCAGTACTTC. It is translated as CASSFSIQGAETQYF.

The chain combines TRBV27 with TRBJ1-1; D is perhaps TRBD1 (6 bases). The CDR3 covers 15 residues. Germline assignment: CDR1 MNHEY and CDR2 SMNVEV (reference sequence). V was shortened by 6 bases and J by 3 bases, with 17 bases between the two germline ends. The DNA for the CDR3 is TGTGCCAGCAGAATGGGCCAAGGGGGTGACACTGAAGCTTTCTTT. Residues: CASRMGQGGDTEAFF.

This chain uses TRBV19 with TRBJ2-7, with 13 bases matching TRBD2. J gave up 1 base and V 5 bases, and 8 bases lay outside the gene matches. CDR1 is LNHDA, CDR2 SQIVND, per germline (reference sequence). This CDR3 is 17 amino acids long. The CDR3, as DNA: TGTGCCAGTAGTTGGGGGACTAGCGGGGACCTATCCTACGAGCAGTACTTC. Translated, it gives CASSWGTSGDLSYEQYF. Combining the CDR3 with reference TRBV19 and TRBJ2-7 gives the whole variable domain DGGITQSPKYLFRKEGQNVTLSCEQNLNHDAMYWYRQDPGQGLRLIYYSQIVNDFQKGDIAEGYSVSREKKESFPLTVTSAQKNPTAFYLCASSWGTSGDLSYEQYFGPGTRLTVT.

The sample holds many counts of this clonotype. This sequence joins TRBV2 and TRBJ1-5, with 7 bases matching TRBD1. Trimming took 6 bases from V and 8 from J; bases not matched to a gene: 4. This CDR3 has 12 amino acids. The germline CDR1 and CDR2 sequences are SNHLY and FYNNEI. CDR3 loop: CASSRGSEPQHF. DNA of the CDR3: TGTGCCAGCAGCAGGGGGAGTGAGCCCCAGCATTTT.

This clonotype was detected a few times. This chain links TRBV27 with TRBJ2-3; D remains ambiguous. V was cut by 0 bases and J by 5 bases, with 15 bases left in between. Germline V lookup: CDR1 MNHEY, CDR2 SMNVEV (reference sequence). CDR3 size: 16 residues. CDR3 sequence reads: CASSLSSAHLIDTQYF. In DNA, the CDR3 is TGTGCCAGCAGTTTATCGTCCGCCCATTTAATAGATACGCAGTATTTT.

This clonotype was counted ten times or more. The chain couples TRBV5-1 to TRBJ1-1; maybe TRBD1 (5 bases). V was pared by 0 bases and J by 2 bases, with 14 bases between. Germline V gene sequence: CDR1 SGHRS, CDR2 YFSETQ. The CDR3 is 16 residues long. CDR3: CASSLVGRQPNTEAFF. The CDR3 nucleotides read TGCGCCAGCAGCTTGGTAGGAAGACAGCCCAACACTGAAGCTTTCTTT.

The chain couples TRBV11-2 to TRBJ2-1; 9 nucleotides match TRBD1. V was clipped by 2 bases and J by 10 bases; unmatched bases: 6. CDR1 is SGHAT, CDR2 FQNNGV, per germline. The CDR3 has 14 amino acids. In DNA, the CDR3 is TGTGCCAGCAGCTTACCGACAGGGGGGGGCGAGCAGTTCTTC. As protein: CASSLPTGGGEQFF.

This clonotype was counted ten times or more. V is TRBV28 and J is TRBJ2-3; possibly TRBD2 for D (5 bases). V lost 1 base and J 1 base, leaving 12 bases between the germline ends. The CDR3 length is 16 residues. From germline, CDR1 is MDHEN and CDR2 SYDVKM. CDR3 sequence reads: CASSLYAGSRTDTQYF. For the CDR3, the DNA is TGTGCCAGCAGTTTATATGCTGGGAGTCGCACAGATACGCAGTATTTT.

The chain carries TRBV6-2 or TRBV6-3 and TRBJ2-1; TRBD2 matches at 9 bases. The ends lost 11 bases at V and 2 bases at J; junction bases unmatched: 4. Per the germline V gene, CDR1 is MNHEY and CDR2 is SVGEGT. This CDR3 is built from 13 residues. The CDR3 is CAGGTSPYNEQFF. For the CDR3, the DNA is TGTGCCGGCGGGACTAGCCCCTACAATGAGCAGTTCTTC.

V is TRBV28 and J is TRBJ2-3, with 8 nucleotides matching TRBD2. The CDR3 consists of 18 residues. CDR1 and CDR2 from the germline V gene are MDHEN and SYDVKM. With 3 bases clipped from V and 5 bases from J, the junction kept 16 bases outside the gene matches. The CDR3 region has the DNA TGTGCCAGCAGTTTCAGAGAGTGGATTAGCGGGAAAGTAGATACGCAGTATTTT. This codes for CASSFREWISGKVDTQYF. The entire variable domain, with the rest obtained from reference TRBV28 and TRBJ2-3, is as follows: DVKVTQSSRYLVKRTGEKVFLECVQDMDHENMFWYRQDPGLGLRLIYFSYDVKMKEKGDIPEGYSVSREKKERFSLILESASTNQTSMYLCASSFREWISGKVDTQYFGPGTRLTVL.

The chain combines TRBV20-1 with TRBJ2-3; a possible D gene is TRBD2 (5 bases). The V gene lost 3 bases and the J gene lost 0 bases, with 16 bases spanning the gap. Germline values: CDR1 DFQATT, CDR2 SNEGSKA (reference sequence). The CDR3 is 16 residues long. The CDR3 DNA sequence: TGCAGTGCTAGTCCCCCGGTCTGGACTAGCACAGATACGCAGTATTTT. It codes for CSASPPVWTSTDTQYF.

The V call is TRBV30, the J call TRBJ1-1, with a weak D call TRBD1 (5 bases). The CDR3 length is 13 residues. Germline V gene lookup returns CDR1 GTSNPN and CDR2 SVGIG (reference sequence). CDR3 in DNA: TGTGCTGGCGGGGGGGGAGTGAACACTGAAGCTTTCTTT. It encodes CAGGGGVNTEAFF.

At least ten counts were recorded for this clonotype. This chain joins TRBV25-1 and TRBJ2-1, with 14 nucleotides matching TRBD2. Germline V gene lookup returns CDR1 MGHDK and CDR2 SYGVNS. V shed 4 bases and J 4 bases; nucleotides not matched to a gene: 9. This CDR3 spans 18 amino acids. The CDR3 spells CASSGGLAGVGTYNEQFF. DNA of the CDR3: TGTGCCAGCAGTGGGGGACTAGCGGGAGTGGGGACTTACAATGAGCAGTTCTTC.